This T cell receptor (beta chain) emerged from a study of cytomegalovirus exposure and HLA in healthy donors. Points from the study as a whole: In vitro, three CMV-associated chains proved specific for CMV antigens. Reported findings show TCR beta sequences accurately forecast HLA-A and HLA-B alleles in most subjects.

The study ran its PCR with 60 Vbeta and 13 Jbeta primers. Libraries were prepared by immunoSEQ multiplex PCR; TCRdb keeps only in-frame clonotypes and omits some of them. The sample yields 150,000 to 200,000 clones, over 60% seen once. Each donor's status was that of a healthy bone marrow donor. The table lists this clone with a count of one. Its specificity is not known. The receptor was derived from a woman in her thirties or forties in good health and CMV-seronegative. Sequenced sample: PBMCs.

Here the CDR3 DNA reads TGTGCCAGCAGTGGGACAGGGAATTCAGATACGCAGTATTTT. This sequence encodes CASSGTGNSDTQYF. The chain is built from TRBV6-1 and TRBJ2-3; 8 bases line up with TRBD1. J was trimmed by 4 bases and V by 4 bases; bases with no gene match: 4. From germline, CDR1 is MNHNS and CDR2 SASEGT. The CDR3 consists of 14 residues.